This TCR beta chain was documented in a study of identifying expanded T cells in peripheral blood. To note about this clone: Its antigen is currently unknown.

Data came from immunoSEQ multiplex PCR; TCRdb stores just in-frame clones and leaves some out. This table holds 100,000 or so clones, 70% to 90% found once. Study-level points and caveats: Clone count variance between roughly 2-week samples rose with total template count.

Sequenced: blood. The receptor was isolated from a person aged 18 to 70 in good health.

The CDR3 DNA reads TGTGCCAGCAGCTTCGACAGGGGACCGACTAATGAAAAACTGTTTTTT. Residues: CASSFDRGPTNEKLFF. The rearrangement links TRBV11-3 to TRBJ1-4, with 8 bases lining up with TRBD1. V was clipped by 3 bases and J by 2 bases; unmatched bases: 5. This CDR3 contains 16 residues. From germline, CDR1 is SGHNT and CDR2 YENEEA.